The 30 T cell receptor beta chains reported below all come from one sample, sequenced in a study of blood T cell repertoires in COVID-19. Clones were sequenced by immunoSEQ multiplex PCR, and TCRdb holds only the in-frame ones, with some missing. Seen here are 95,000 to 150,000 clones, less than 90% observed once, and the top ten hold 3% to 4.5%. The specimen sequenced was PBMCs or T cells enriched from blood (not recorded which). The source of these receptors is a woman younger than 45 who had recovered from COVID-19.

The chain links TRBV5-1 to TRBJ2-3; maybe TRBD2 (6 bases). V was trimmed by 0 bases and J by 1 base, leaving 9 bases between them. This CDR3 has 15 amino acids. Germline loops: CDR1 SGHRS, CDR2 YFSETQ. CDR3 bases: TGCGCCAGCAGCTTGGTACCGGGGGGCACAGATACGCAGTATTTT. Translating it yields CASSLVPGGTDTQYF.

A single count supports this clone. The gene calls are TRBV24-1 and TRBJ2-3, with 10 bases that match TRBD2. The CDR3 is 16 amino acids. V shed 0 bases, J shed 4 bases, and the junction held 3 bases outside the gene matches. Germline CDR1 reads KGHDR; CDR2 reads SFDVKD. The CDR3 loop reads CATSDLRAGGSDTQYF. The CDR3 region has the DNA TGTGCCACCAGTGATTTGAGAGCGGGAGGGTCAGATACGCAGTATTTT.

The rearrangement joins TRBV9 to TRBJ2-3; TRBD2 agrees at 12 bases. Germline values: CDR1 SGDLS, CDR2 YYNGEE. This CDR3 is built from 16 residues. V trimming: 0 bases; J trimming: 2 bases; junction bases outside the gene matches: 1. The CDR3 here is CASSVGLAGATDTQYF. The CDR3 DNA is TGTGCCAGCAGCGTAGGACTAGCGGGAGCCACAGATACGCAGTATTTT.

The chain employs TRBV28 and TRBJ2-3, with D maybe TRBD2 (5 bases). Germline CDR1 and CDR2: MDHEN and SYDVKM. Trimming left V 1 base short and J 0 bases short, with 11 bases between. CDR3 length: 16 residues. The CDR3 sequence is CASSLSGLSSTDTQYF. CDR3 DNA: TGTGCCAGCAGTTTATCAGGACTTTCCAGCACAGATACGCAGTATTTT.

The rearrangement joins TRBV5-1 to TRBJ1-2; TRBD1 agrees at 7 bases. Germline V gene lookup returns CDR1 SGHRS and CDR2 YFSETQ. V dropped 4 bases and J dropped 3; count of bases not matched to a gene: 3. The CDR3 is 13 amino acids. CDR3 region: CASSPDRDYGYTF. For the CDR3, the DNA is TGCGCCAGCAGCCCCGACAGGGACTATGGCTACACCTTC.

The CDR3 bases are TGTGCCAGCAGTGACTCGAGAGGTACTGAAGCTTTCTTT. Translated, it gives CASSDSRGTEAFF. The genes are TRBV6-4 and TRBJ1-1, with D uncertain. The germline V and J ends were trimmed by 0 bases and 5 bases, with 7 bases remaining between them. The germline CDR1 and CDR2 sequences are MRHNA and SNTAGT. There are 13 residues in the CDR3.

This chain joins TRBV2 and TRBJ1-5; 7 bases fit TRBD1. The CDR3 runs to 14 residues. In germline, CDR1 is SNHLY, CDR2 FYNNEI. Trimming took 7 bases from V and 4 from J; bases not matched to a gene: 7. CDR3 residues: CASTMTGLNQPQHF. In DNA, the CDR3 is TGTGCCAGCACTATGACAGGGCTAAATCAGCCCCAGCATTTT. Looking up the rest from reference TRBV2 and TRBJ1-5 gives the full variable domain: EPEVTQTPSHQVTQMGQEVILRCVPISNHLYFYWYRQILGQKVEFLVSFYNNEISEKSEIFDDQFSVERPDGSNFTLKIRSTKLEDSAMYFCASTMTGLNQPQHFGDGTRLSIL.

This clone was recorded once. V usage is TRBV5-6 and J usage is TRBJ2-7; the D gene is possibly TRBD1 (6 bases). This CDR3 is built from 12 residues. Looked up from germline, CDR1 is SGHDT and CDR2 is YYEEEE. Trimming left V 3 bases short and J 7 bases short, with 11 bases between. CDR3 loop: CASSSMGTEQYF. In nucleotides, the CDR3 is TGTGCCAGCAGCTCTATGGGGACAGAGCAGTACTTC.

The chain carries TRBV30 and TRBJ1-1, with D possibly matching TRBD1 (6 bases). The CDR3 consists of 16 residues. The ends were cut back, 2 bases at V and 0 bases at J, with 16 bases in the middle. CDR1 and CDR2 (germline): GTSNPN, SVGIG (reference sequence). The CDR3 DNA reads as TGTGCCTGGAGTTACCAGGGGATTAGGATGAACACTGAAGCTTTCTTT. It translates to CAWSYQGIRMNTEAFF.

The chain recombines TRBV5-1 with TRBJ2-7, with D tentatively TRBD1 (6 bases). V lost 3 bases, J lost 2 bases, and 12 bases lay in between. Germline V gene sequence: CDR1 SGHRS, CDR2 YFSETQ. The CDR3 has 14 residues. In nucleotides, the CDR3 is TGCGCCAGCAGCTCCGGACAGACCCCCTACGAGCAGTACTTC. Translating gives CASSSGQTPYEQYF.

The chain carries TRBV19 and TRBJ1-1; 8 nucleotides agree with TRBD1. Germline CDR1 and CDR2: LNHDA and SQIVND (reference sequence). J was trimmed by 4 bases and V by 7 bases; bases with no gene match: 11. The CDR3 sequence is 15 residues long. The CDR3 reads CASNPYLDRGTEAFF. The DNA of the CDR3 is TGTGCCAGTAACCCCTATCTTGACAGGGGCACTGAAGCTTTCTTT.

The genes are TRBV28 and TRBJ1-3; D may be TRBD1 (6 bases). The germline V and J ends were trimmed by 7 bases and 0 bases, with 13 bases remaining between them. Germline lookup yields CDR1 MDHEN and CDR2 SYDVKM. The CDR3 has 15 residues. Written as DNA, the CDR3 is TGTGCCAGCACTGAACAGGGTAACTCTGGAAACACCATATATTTT. Its translation is CASTEQGNSGNTIYF.

This clone was recorded many times. Other DNA sequences in the sample encode the same CDR3. The chain couples TRBV6-5 to TRBJ2-7; 7 bases are shared with TRBD2. This CDR3 spans 15 amino acids. V lost 2 bases, J lost 2 bases, and 6 bases stayed unmatched. CDR1 is MNHEY, CDR2 SVGAGI, per germline. The CDR3 loop reads CASSYGGLGTYEQYF. The CDR3 DNA follows: TGTGCCAGCAGTTACGGAGGACTAGGGACCTACGAGCAGTACTTC.

The V and J genes are TRBV3-1 (or the pseudogene TRBV3-2) and TRBJ2-3; no definite D call. The germline V and J ends were trimmed by 0 bases and 14 bases, with 9 bases remaining between them. Looked up from germline, CDR1 is LGHDT and CDR2 is YNNKEL (reference sequence). The CDR3 contains 11 residues. The CDR3 DNA is TGTGCCAGCAGCCAAGATTTGGCGGTGTATTTT. Translated, it gives CASSQDLAVYF.

This clone was seen once. V gene TRBV4-2 combines with J gene TRBJ2-7, with D tentatively TRBD2 (6 bases). There are 15 residues in the CDR3. Germline CDR1 is LGHNA and CDR2 is YNFKEQ. Trimming shortened V by 0 bases and J by 3 bases, and 12 bases separated the two germline ends. CDR3 nucleotides: TGTGCCAGCAGCCAAGAGGCCCGGGGGAACTACGAGCAGTACTTC. This codes for CASSQEARGNYEQYF.

In this sample, this clone turned up once. The V gene is TRBV2, the J gene TRBJ1-5; 9 bases line up with TRBD1. Germline-derived CDR1 and CDR2 are SNHLY and FYNNEI. CDR3 length: 15 residues. The ends lost 5 bases at V and 2 bases at J; junction bases unmatched: 4. The CDR3 bases are TGTGCCAGCAGTTTCGACAGGGGGGGCAATCAGCCCCAGCATTTT. This encodes CASSFDRGGNQPQHF. Full variable domain (remainder filled in from reference TRBV2 and TRBJ1-5): EPEVTQTPSHQVTQMGQEVILRCVPISNHLYFYWYRQILGQKVEFLVSFYNNEISEKSEIFDDQFSVERPDGSNFTLKIRSTKLEDSAMYFCASSFDRGGNQPQHFGDGTRLSIL.

The CDR3 sequence: CASRGQGGYGYTF. CDR3 DNA: TGTGCCAGTAGGGGACAGGGAGGCTATGGCTACACCTTC. This chain connects TRBV19 to TRBJ1-2; TRBD1 matches 9 bases. The CDR3 spans 13 residues. V gave up 6 bases and J gave up 4 bases; unmatched junction bases: 3. The germline gives CDR1 LNHDA, CDR2 SQIVND (reference sequence).

This clone turned up a few times. The chain couples TRBV5-4 to TRBJ2-5; possible D gene TRBD1, 6 bases. The length of the CDR3 is 14 residues. V gave up 1 base and J gave up 3 bases, with 10 bases separating them. The germline V gene encodes CDR1 SGHNT and CDR2 YYREEE (reference sequence). CDR3 protein: CASSLLQGKETQYF. For the CDR3, the DNA is TGTGCCAGCAGCTTGTTACAGGGTAAAGAGACCCAGTACTTC.

The chain joins TRBV28 to TRBJ2-5, with a weak D call TRBD1 (6 bases). The V end was cut by 4 bases, the J end by 2 bases, with 11 bases between. Germline loops: CDR1 MDHEN, CDR2 SYDVKM. This CDR3 is 14 amino acids long. The CDR3 loop reads CASSSLQGQETQYF. CDR3 nucleotide sequence: TGTGCCAGCAGTTCCCTCCAGGGGCAAGAGACCCAGTACTTC.

This clone appeared a few times. The chain uses TRBV28 and TRBJ1-2, with a possible D match to TRBD1 (6 bases). From germline, CDR1 is MDHEN and CDR2 SYDVKM. This CDR3 region has 16 residues. V was cut by 2 bases and J by 4 bases, with 17 bases left in between. The CDR3 sequence is CASSLGAAGDRYGYTF. As DNA, the CDR3 is TGTGCCAGCAGTTTAGGGGCGGCAGGGGACCGCTATGGCTACACCTTC.

This chain's CDR3 is CASSPKVGQGAGNIQYF. The CDR3 bases are TGCGCCAGCAGCCCGAAGGTGGGACAGGGGGCGGGAAACATTCAGTACTTC. The chain uses TRBV5-1 and TRBJ2-4; 12 bases align to TRBD1. The germline V gene encodes CDR1 SGHRS and CDR2 YFSETQ. J lost 6 bases, V lost 4 bases, and 11 bases had no gene match. The CDR3 length is 17 residues.

V and J are TRBV15 and TRBJ2-6; 10 nucleotides agree with TRBD1. J gave up 0 bases and V 5 bases, and 4 bases lay outside the gene matches. This CDR3 contains 17 residues. The germline V gene encodes CDR1 LNHNV and CDR2 YYDKDF (reference sequence). CDR3 coding DNA: TGTGCCACCAGCTGGGACAGGGGCTTCTCTGGGGCCAACGTCCTGACTTTC. This encodes CATSWDRGFSGANVLTF.

The chain carries TRBV28 and TRBJ2-5; TRBD2 might be the D (5 bases). Per germline, CDR1 MDHEN and CDR2 SYDVKM. This CDR3 is 16 amino acids long. V dropped 2 bases and J dropped 1 base, with 14 bases sitting between them. The CDR3 spells CASSLGLAQTQETQYF. CDR3 coding DNA: TGTGCCAGCAGTTTAGGTCTAGCCCAAACCCAAGAGACCCAGTACTTC.

The chain uses TRBV10-3 and TRBJ2-5; TRBD1 aligns across 10 bases. Germline assignment: CDR1 ENHRY and CDR2 SYGVKD. V was clipped by 4 bases and J by 5 bases; unmatched bases: 7. The CDR3 totals 15 residues. Here the CDR3 DNA reads TGTGCCATCAGTGCTGGGACAGGGGCTGGGGAGACCCAGTACTTC. This translates into CAISAGTGAGETQYF.

The CDR3 loop is CASSLGLAGAQETQYF. The CDR3 DNA sequence: TGTGCCAGCAGCTTGGGTCTAGCGGGAGCCCAAGAGACCCAGTACTTC. This sequence joins TRBV7-6 and TRBJ2-5; TRBD2 aligns across 10 bases. Germline V lookup: CDR1 SGHVS, CDR2 FNYEAQ. The CDR3 sequence is 16 residues long. The V gene end was trimmed by 3 bases and the J gene end by 1 base; junction bases not matched to a gene: 5.

This CDR3 is CASSPQGALSQETQYF. CDR3 nucleotides: TGTGCCAGCTCACCCCAGGGGGCCTTAAGCCAAGAGACCCAGTACTTC. This sequence joins TRBV18 and TRBJ2-5; 8 bases map to TRBD1. V shed 3 bases, J shed 1 base, and the junction held 7 bases outside the gene matches. The CDR3 is 16 amino acids. Germline V gene lookup returns CDR1 KGHSH and CDR2 LQKENI.

The chain couples TRBV28 to TRBJ2-2; D not certain. The germline CDR1 and CDR2 sequences are MDHEN and SYDVKM. The CDR3 contains 13 residues. The V end was cut by 7 bases, the J end by 1 base, with 7 bases between. CDR3: CASTFLNTGELFF. The DNA of the CDR3 is TGTGCCAGCACGTTCCTGAACACCGGGGAGCTGTTTTTT.

The V gene is TRBV2, the J gene TRBJ2-2; the D is unclear. CDR1 SNHLY and CDR2 FYNNEI come from the germline V gene. This CDR3 comprises 13 residues. V lost 6 bases, J lost 4 bases, and 9 bases lay in between. This CDR3 is CASSAVATGELFF. In DNA form, the CDR3 reads TGTGCCAGCAGCGCTGTGGCCACCGGGGAGCTGTTTTTT.

There are a few counts of this clone. This chain connects TRBV4-1 to TRBJ2-7, with D tentatively TRBD2 (6 bases). Germline V CDR1 and CDR2: MGHRA, YSYEKL. V was trimmed by 0 bases and J by 2 bases, leaving 17 bases between them. The CDR3 loop spans 17 amino acids. The chain's CDR3 is CASSQDLTTSLAYEQYF. In DNA, the CDR3 is TGCGCCAGCAGCCAAGATCTGACGACTAGTTTGGCCTACGAGCAGTACTTC.

The genes are TRBV5-1 and TRBJ1-4; D unclear. Germline V gene sequence: CDR1 SGHRS, CDR2 YFSETQ. V was cut by 0 bases and J by 0 bases, with 6 bases left in between. The CDR3 is 15 residues long. CDR3 sequence: CASSLGRPTNEKLFF. Here the CDR3 DNA reads TGCGCCAGCAGCTTGGGCAGGCCAACTAATGAAAAACTGTTTTTT.